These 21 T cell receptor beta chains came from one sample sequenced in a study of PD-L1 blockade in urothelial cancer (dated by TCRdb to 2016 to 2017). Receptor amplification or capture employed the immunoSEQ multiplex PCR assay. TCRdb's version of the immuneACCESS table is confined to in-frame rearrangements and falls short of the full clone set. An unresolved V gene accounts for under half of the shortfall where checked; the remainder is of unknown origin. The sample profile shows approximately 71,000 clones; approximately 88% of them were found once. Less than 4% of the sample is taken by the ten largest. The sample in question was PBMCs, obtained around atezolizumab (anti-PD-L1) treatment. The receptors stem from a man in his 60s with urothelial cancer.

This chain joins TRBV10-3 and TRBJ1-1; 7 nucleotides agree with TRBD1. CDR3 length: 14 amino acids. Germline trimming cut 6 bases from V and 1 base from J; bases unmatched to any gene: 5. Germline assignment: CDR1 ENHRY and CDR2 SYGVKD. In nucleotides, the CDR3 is TGTGCCATCAGGCCCCGGGACAGGAACACTGAAGCTTTCTTT. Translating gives CAIRPRDRNTEAFF.

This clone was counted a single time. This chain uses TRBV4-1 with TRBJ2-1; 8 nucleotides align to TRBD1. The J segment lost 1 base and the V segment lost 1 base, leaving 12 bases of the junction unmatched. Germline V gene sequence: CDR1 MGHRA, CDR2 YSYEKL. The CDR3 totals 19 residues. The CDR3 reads CASSQGTGSSDLSYNEQFF. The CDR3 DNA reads TGCGCCAGCAGCCAAGGGACAGGGTCTTCTGACTTATCCTACAATGAGCAGTTCTTC.

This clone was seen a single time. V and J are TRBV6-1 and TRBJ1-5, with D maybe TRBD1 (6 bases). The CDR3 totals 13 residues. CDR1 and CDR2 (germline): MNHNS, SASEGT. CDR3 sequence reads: CGPADRPYQPQHF. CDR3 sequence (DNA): TGTGGCCCGGCGGACAGACCTTATCAGCCCCAGCATTTT.

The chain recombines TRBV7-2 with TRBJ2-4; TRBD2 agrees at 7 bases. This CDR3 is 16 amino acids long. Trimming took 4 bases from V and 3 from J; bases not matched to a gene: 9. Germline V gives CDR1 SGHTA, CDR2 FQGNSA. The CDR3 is CASSSPGGNGKNIQYF. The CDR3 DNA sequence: TGTGCCAGCAGCTCCCCCGGGGGGAATGGCAAAAACATTCAGTACTTC.

As DNA, the CDR3 is TGTGCCAGCAGCCTGCGACAGGGGTTAGACACCGGGGAGCTGTTTTTT. Translated: CASSLRQGLDTGELFF. The chain carries TRBV11-2 and TRBJ2-2, with TRBD1 matching 8 bases. Per germline, CDR1 SGHAT and CDR2 FQNNGV. CDR3 length: 16 amino acids. J lost 3 bases, V lost 5 bases, and 8 bases had no gene match.

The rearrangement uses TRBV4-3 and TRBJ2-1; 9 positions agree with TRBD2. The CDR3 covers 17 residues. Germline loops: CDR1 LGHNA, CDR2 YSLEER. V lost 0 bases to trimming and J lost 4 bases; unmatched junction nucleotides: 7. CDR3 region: CASSQEGGRAGYNEQFF. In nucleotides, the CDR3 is TGCGCCAGCAGCCAAGAAGGCGGGAGGGCCGGGTACAATGAGCAGTTCTTC.

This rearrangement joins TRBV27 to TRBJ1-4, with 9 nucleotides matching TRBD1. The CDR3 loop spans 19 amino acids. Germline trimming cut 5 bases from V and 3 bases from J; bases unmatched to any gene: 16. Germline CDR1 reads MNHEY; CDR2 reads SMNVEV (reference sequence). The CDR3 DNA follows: TGTGCCAGCAGTCCCGGTCTAACCGGGACAGGGTTTTCTAATGAAAAACTGTTTTTT. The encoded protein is CASSPGLTGTGFSNEKLFF.

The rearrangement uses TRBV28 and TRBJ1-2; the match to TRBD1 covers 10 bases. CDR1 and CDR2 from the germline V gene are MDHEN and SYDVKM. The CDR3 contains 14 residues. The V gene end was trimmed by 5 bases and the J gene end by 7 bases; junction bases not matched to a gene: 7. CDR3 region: CASSVPGQGSGYTF. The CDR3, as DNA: TGTGCCAGCAGTGTACCGGGACAGGGGAGTGGCTACACCTTC.

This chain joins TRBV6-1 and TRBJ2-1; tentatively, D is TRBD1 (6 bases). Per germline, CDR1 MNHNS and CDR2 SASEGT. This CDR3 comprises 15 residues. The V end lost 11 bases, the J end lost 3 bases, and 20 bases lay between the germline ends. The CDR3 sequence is CAGVGVTGSYNEQFF. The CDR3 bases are TGTGCCGGAGTAGGGGTGACAGGTAGCTACAATGAGCAGTTCTTC.

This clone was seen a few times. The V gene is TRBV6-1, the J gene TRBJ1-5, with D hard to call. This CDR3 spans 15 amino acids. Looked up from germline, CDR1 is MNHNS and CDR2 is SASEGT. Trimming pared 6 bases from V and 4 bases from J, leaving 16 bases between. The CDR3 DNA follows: TGTGCCAGCAGGGACGGGATCTATGAAAATCAGCCCCAGCATTTT. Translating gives CASRDGIYENQPQHF.

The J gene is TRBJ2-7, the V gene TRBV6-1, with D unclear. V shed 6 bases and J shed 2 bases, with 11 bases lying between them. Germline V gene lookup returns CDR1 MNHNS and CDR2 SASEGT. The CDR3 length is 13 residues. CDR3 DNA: TGTGCCAGCAGACTTTCGAAAACCTACGAGCAGTACTTC. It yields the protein CASRLSKTYEQYF.

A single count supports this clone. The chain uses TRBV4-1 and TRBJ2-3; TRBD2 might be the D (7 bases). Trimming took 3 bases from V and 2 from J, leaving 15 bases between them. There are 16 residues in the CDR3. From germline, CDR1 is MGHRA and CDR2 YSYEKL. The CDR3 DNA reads TGCGCCAGCAGCCAGGGGGGGGACACCAACACAGATACGCAGTATTTT. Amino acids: CASSQGGDTNTDTQYF.

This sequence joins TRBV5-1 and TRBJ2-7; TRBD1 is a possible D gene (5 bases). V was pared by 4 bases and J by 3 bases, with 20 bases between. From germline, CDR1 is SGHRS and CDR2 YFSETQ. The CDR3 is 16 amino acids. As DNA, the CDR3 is TGCGCCAGCAGCATCTCCTTAATCGGGCAGGGCTACGAGCAGTACTTC. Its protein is CASSISLIGQGYEQYF.

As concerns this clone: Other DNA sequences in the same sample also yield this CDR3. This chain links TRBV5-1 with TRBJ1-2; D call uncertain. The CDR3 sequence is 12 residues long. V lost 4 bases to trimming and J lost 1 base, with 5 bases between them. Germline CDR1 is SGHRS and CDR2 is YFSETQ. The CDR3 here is CASSEVNYGYTF. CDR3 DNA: TGCGCCAGCAGCGAGGTTAACTATGGCTACACCTTC.

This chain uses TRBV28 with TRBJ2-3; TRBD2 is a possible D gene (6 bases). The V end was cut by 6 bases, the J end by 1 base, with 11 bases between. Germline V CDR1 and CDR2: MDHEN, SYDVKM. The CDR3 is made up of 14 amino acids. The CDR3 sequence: CASSLGLGTDTQYF. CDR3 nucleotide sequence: TGTGCCAGCAGCCTGGGACTTGGCACAGATACGCAGTATTTT.

CDR3: CASSPRGVSTDTQYF. CDR3 sequence (DNA): TGTGCCAGCAGCCCCCGGGGGGTCAGCACAGATACGCAGTATTTT. The gene calls are TRBV5-4 and TRBJ2-3, with TRBD2 matching over 7 bases. Germline CDR1 reads SGHNT; CDR2 reads YYREEE (reference sequence). J lost 0 bases, V lost 4 bases, and 5 bases had no gene match. The CDR3 length is 15 residues.

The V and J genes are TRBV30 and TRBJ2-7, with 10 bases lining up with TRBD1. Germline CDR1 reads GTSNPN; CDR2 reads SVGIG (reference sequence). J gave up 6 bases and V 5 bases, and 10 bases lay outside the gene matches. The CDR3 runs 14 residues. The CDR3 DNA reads TGTGCCTGGCGATACGGGACAGGGGCGGCCGAGCAGTACTTC. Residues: CAWRYGTGAAEQYF.

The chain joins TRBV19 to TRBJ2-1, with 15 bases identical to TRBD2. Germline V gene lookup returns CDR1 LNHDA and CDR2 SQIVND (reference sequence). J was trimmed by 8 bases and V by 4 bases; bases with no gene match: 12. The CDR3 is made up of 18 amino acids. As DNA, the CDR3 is TGTGCCAGTAGTACCGGACTAGCGGGAGGGTGGGGGTCCCATGAGCAGTTCTTC. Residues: CASSTGLAGGWGSHEQFF.

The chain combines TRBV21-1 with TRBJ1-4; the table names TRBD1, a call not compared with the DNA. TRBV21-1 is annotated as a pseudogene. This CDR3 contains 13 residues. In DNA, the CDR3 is TGTGCCAGCACCCTAGGACATGGCGAAAAACTGTTTTTT. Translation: CASTLGHGEKLFF.

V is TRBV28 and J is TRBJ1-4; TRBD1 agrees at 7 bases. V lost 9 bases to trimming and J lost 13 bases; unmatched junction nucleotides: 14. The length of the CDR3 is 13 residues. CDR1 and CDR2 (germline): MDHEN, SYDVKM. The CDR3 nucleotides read TGTGCCAGTCTCGGGACAGAAGGGCGAGTACTGTTTTTT. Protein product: CASLGTEGRVLFF.

The CDR3 sequence: CASSYLGGPYEQYF. Written as DNA, the CDR3 is TGTGCCAGCAGTTACTTAGGGGGCCCCTACGAGCAGTACTTC. This chain uses TRBV6-5 with TRBJ2-7, with 7 bases identical to TRBD1. With V trimmed by 1 base and J by 2 bases, 2 bases remained unmatched. This CDR3 is 14 amino acids long. Germline V lookup: CDR1 MNHEY, CDR2 SVGAGI.